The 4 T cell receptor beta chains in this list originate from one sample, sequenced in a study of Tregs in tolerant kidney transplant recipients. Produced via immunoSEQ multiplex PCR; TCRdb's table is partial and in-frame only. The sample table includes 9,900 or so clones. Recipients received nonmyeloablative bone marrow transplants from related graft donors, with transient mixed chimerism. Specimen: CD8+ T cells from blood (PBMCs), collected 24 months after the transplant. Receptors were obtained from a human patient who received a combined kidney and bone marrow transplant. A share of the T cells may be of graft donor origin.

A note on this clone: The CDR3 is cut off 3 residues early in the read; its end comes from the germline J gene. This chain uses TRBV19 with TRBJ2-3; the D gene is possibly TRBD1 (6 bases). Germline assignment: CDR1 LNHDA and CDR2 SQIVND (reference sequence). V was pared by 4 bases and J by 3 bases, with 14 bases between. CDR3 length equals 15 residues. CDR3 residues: CASSNRDGRTDTQYF. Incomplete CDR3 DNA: TGTGCCAGTAGTAACAGGGATGGTAGAACAGATACG.

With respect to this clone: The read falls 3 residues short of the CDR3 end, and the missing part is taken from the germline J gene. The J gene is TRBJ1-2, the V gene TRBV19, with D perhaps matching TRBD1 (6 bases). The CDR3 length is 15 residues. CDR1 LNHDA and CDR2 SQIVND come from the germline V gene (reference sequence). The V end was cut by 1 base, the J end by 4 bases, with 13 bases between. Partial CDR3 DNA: TGTGCCAGTAGTATAGGAGCAGGGGAGACCTATGGC. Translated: CASSIGAGETYG. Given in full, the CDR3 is CASSIGAGETYGYTF.

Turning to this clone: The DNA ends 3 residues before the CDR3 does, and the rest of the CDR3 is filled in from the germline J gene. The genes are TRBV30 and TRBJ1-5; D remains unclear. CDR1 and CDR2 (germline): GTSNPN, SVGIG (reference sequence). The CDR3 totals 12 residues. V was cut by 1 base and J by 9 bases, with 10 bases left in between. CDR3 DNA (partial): TGTGCCTGGAGTGAAGGGTTAGGGCCC. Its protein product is CAWSEGLGP. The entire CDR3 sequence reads CAWSEGLGPQHF. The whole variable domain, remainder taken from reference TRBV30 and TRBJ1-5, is SQTIHQWPATLVQPVGSPLSLECTVEGTSNPNLYWYRQAAGRGLQLLFYSVGIGQISSEVPQNLSASRPQDRQFILSSKKLLLSDSGFYLCAWSEGLGPQHFGDGTRLSIL.

The sequenced CDR3 bases are TGTGCCAGCAGCCAATCGAATAGTGGAAACACC. Translating gives CASSQSNSGNT. The whole CDR3 protein is CASSQSNSGNTIYF. The rearrangement uses TRBV16 and TRBJ1-3; D not certain. Sequencing ends 3 residues short of the CDR3 end; the germline J gene provides the rest. There are 14 residues in the CDR3. Trimming shortened V by 0 bases and J by 3 bases, and 6 bases separated the two germline ends. CDR1 is KGHSY, CDR2 FQNENV, per germline.